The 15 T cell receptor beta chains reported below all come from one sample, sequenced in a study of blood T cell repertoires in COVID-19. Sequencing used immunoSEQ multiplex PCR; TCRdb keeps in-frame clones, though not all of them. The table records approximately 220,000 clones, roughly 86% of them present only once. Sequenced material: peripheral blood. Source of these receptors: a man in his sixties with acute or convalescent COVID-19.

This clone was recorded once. The CDR3 bases are TGTGCCAGCAGCGTCGGACAGTTCTCGAAGGGGGAAGCTTTCTTT. It translates to CASSVGQFSKGEAFF. The V call is TRBV9, the J call TRBJ1-1, with a tentative D call TRBD1 (6 bases). CDR1 SGDLS and CDR2 YYNGEE come from the germline V gene. V lost 2 bases and J lost 8, with 19 bases in between. This CDR3 spans 15 amino acids.

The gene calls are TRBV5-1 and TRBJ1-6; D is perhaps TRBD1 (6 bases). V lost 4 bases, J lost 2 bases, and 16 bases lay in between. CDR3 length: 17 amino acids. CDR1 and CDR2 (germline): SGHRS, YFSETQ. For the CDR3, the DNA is TGCGCCAGCAGCCCCGGGCAGGGGACCCCCTATAATTCACCCCTCCACTTT. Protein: CASSPGQGTPYNSPLHF.

CDR3 nucleotides: TGTGCCAGCAGCTCAGGCGGGGGCTATGGCTACACCTTC. The encoded protein is CASSSGGGYGYTF. This sequence joins TRBV7-3 and TRBJ1-2; maybe TRBD1 (5 bases). Per the germline V gene, CDR1 is SGHTA and CDR2 is FQGTGA. This CDR3 contains 13 residues. V lost 4 bases and J lost 4, with 10 bases in between.

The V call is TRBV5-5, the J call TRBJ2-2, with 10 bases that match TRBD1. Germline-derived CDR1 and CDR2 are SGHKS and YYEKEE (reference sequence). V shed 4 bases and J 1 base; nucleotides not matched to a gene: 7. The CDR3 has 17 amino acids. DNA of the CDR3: TGTGCCAGCAGCGTCGACAGGGGGCGTGGGAACACCGGGGAGCTGTTTTTT. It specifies CASSVDRGRGNTGELFF.

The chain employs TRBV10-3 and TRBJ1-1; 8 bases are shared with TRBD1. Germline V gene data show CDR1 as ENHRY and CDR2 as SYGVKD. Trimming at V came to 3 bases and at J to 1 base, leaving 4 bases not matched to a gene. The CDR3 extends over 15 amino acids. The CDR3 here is CAISELGTGNTEAFF. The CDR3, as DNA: TGTGCCATCAGTGAACTCGGGACAGGGAACACTGAAGCTTTCTTT.

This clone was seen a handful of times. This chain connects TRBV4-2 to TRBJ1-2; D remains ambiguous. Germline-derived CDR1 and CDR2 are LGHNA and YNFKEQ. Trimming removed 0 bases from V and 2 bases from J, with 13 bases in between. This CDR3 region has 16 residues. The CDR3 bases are TGTGCCAGCAGCCAAGATCCCCTGGGAGACAACTATGGCTACACCTTC. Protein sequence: CASSQDPLGDNYGYTF.

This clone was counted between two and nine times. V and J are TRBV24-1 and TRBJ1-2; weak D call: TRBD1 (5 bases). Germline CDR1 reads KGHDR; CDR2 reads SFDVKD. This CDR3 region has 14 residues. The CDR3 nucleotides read TGTCCCCCACCAGTGAGCAGGGATCACTATGGCTACACCTTC. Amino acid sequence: CPPPVSRDHYGYTF.

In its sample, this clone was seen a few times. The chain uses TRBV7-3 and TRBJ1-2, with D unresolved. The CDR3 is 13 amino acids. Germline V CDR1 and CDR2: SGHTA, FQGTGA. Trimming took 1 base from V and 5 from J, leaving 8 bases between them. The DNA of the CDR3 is TGTGCCAGCAGCTTAATGCCCGGGTATGGCTACACCTTC. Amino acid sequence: CASSLMPGYGYTF.

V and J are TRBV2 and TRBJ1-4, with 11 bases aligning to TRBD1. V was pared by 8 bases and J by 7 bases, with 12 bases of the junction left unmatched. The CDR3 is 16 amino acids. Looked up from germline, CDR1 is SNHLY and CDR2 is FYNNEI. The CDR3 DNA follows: TGTGCCAGCGACCGGGACAGGGGGGGGTCTGGTGAAAAACTGTTTTTT. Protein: CASDRDRGGSGEKLFF.

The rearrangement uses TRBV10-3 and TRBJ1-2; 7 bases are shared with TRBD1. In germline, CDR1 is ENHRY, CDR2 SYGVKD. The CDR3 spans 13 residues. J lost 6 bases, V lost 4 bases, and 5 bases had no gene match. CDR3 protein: CAISGQGGDGYTF. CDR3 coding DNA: TGTGCCATCAGTGGTCAGGGGGGAGATGGCTACACCTTC.

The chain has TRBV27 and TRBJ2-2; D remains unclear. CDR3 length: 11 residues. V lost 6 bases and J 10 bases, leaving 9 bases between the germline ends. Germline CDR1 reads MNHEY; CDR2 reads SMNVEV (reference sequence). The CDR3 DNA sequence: TGTGCCAGCAGCAACGCGGTGGAGCTGTTTTTT. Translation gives CASSNAVELFF.

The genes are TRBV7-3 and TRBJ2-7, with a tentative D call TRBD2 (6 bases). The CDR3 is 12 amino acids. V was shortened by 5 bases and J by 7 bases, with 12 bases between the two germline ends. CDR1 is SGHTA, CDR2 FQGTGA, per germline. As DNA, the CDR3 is TGTGCCAGCAGCCTACTAGCCCGTGAGCAGTACTTC. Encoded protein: CASSLLAREQYF.

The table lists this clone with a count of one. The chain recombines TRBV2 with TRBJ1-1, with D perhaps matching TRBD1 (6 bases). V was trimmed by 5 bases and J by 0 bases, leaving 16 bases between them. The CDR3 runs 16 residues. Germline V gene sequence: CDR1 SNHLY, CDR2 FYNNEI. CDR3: CASSHSFTGLNTEAFF. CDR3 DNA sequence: TGTGCCAGCAGTCACTCCTTTACAGGGCTGAACACTGAAGCTTTCTTT.

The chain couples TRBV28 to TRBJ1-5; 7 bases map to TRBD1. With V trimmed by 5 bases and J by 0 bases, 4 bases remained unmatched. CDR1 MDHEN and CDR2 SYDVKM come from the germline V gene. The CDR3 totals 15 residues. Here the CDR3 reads CASSPGQPSNQPQHF. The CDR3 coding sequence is TGTGCCAGCAGTCCGGGACAGCCTAGCAATCAGCCCCAGCATTTT.

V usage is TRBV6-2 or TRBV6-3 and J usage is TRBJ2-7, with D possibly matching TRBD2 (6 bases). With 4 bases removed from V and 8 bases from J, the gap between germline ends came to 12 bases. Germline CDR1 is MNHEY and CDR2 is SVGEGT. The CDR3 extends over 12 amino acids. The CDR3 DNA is TGTGCCAGCAGTTCCCTTGGGGGGAAGCAGTACTTC. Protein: CASSSLGGKQYF.